The 17 T cell receptor beta chains below come from one sample, sequenced in a study of cytomegalovirus exposure and HLA in healthy donors. Clones were read by immunoSEQ multiplex PCR, and TCRdb kept only the in-frame ones, dropping some. The table lists roughly 120,000 clones, 88% of them singletons, with about 4.1% in the top ten. The material sequenced was PBMCs. These receptors all stem from a man aged 18 to 29 in good health and CMV-seropositive.

The CDR3 nucleotides are TGTGCCAGCAGCCGCCACGTTCCAGGGCGGGGGGAATACACAGATACGCAGTATTTT. Translated: CASSRHVPGRGEYTDTQYF. This chain links TRBV11-2 with TRBJ2-3; 8 nucleotides align to TRBD2. Germline V lookup: CDR1 SGHAT, CDR2 FQNNGV. This CDR3 spans 19 amino acids. Trimming cost V 5 bases and J 2 bases; bases outside gene matches: 18.

The gene calls are TRBV7-8 and TRBJ1-6; TRBD1 is a possible D gene (5 bases). V lost 5 bases to trimming and J lost 5 bases, with 13 bases between them. This CDR3 contains 15 residues. Per the germline V gene, CDR1 is SGHVS and CDR2 is FQNEAQ. The DNA of the CDR3 is TGTGCCAGCAGCCTCGACAGCGTTAATAATTCACCCCTCCACTTT. Translation gives CASSLDSVNNSPLHF.

The chain employs TRBV6-5 and TRBJ1-3; D not resolved. Trimming removed 2 bases from V and 0 bases from J, with 5 bases in between. The CDR3 runs 14 residues. Germline assignment: CDR1 MNHEY and CDR2 SVGAGI. CDR3 sequence: CASSYEFSGNTIYF. Written as DNA, the CDR3 is TGTGCCAGCAGTTACGAGTTCTCTGGAAACACCATATATTTT.

The rearrangement uses TRBV6-1 and TRBJ2-7; D uncertain. CDR1 is MNHNS, CDR2 SASEGT, per germline. V gave up 7 bases and J gave up 2 bases, with 12 bases separating them. There are 13 residues in the CDR3. The CDR3 sequence is CASMYEAAYEQYF. CDR3 DNA: TGTGCCAGCATGTACGAGGCGGCCTACGAGCAGTACTTC.

As for this clone: The junction shows a germline mismatch at one end, possibly a read error. V usage is TRBV6-1 and J usage is TRBJ2-7, with 8 bases lining up with TRBD1. The CDR3 has 12 amino acids. CDR1 and CDR2 from the germline V gene are MNHNS and SASEGT. The CDR3 DNA reads as TGTGCCAGCAGTCGTCGTCAGGGGGCGAGTTTATTC. This sequence encodes CASSRRQGASLF.

The rearrangement joins TRBV18 to TRBJ2-1, with 7 nucleotides matching TRBD1. The CDR3 is 16 amino acids. Looked up from germline, CDR1 is KGHSH and CDR2 is LQKENI. The V and J ends lost 6 bases and 1 base, in that order; junction bases with no gene match: 9. The CDR3 DNA sequence: TGTGCCAGCTCCCTTACAGGGGCCTTATCCTACAATGAGCAGTTCTTC. Protein product: CASSLTGALSYNEQFF.

The V gene is TRBV14, the J gene TRBJ1-1; no clear D gene. V was shortened by 1 base and J by 5 bases, with 11 bases between the two germline ends. Germline V gene sequence: CDR1 SGHDN, CDR2 FVKESK. This CDR3 contains 14 residues. The CDR3 spells CASSQVPGRTEAFF. CDR3 nucleotide sequence: TGTGCCAGCAGCCAAGTTCCGGGTCGGACTGAAGCTTTCTTT.

The rearrangement joins TRBV2 to TRBJ1-1; TRBD1 matches 9 bases. Losses at the gene ends were 8 bases for V and 3 bases for J; bases not matched to a gene: 4. This CDR3 region has 13 residues. The germline V gene has CDR1 SNHLY and CDR2 FYNNEI. CDR3 region: CASGDRVDTEAFF. As DNA, the CDR3 is TGTGCCAGCGGGGACAGGGTAGACACTGAAGCTTTCTTT.

The chain employs TRBV5-6 and TRBJ1-6; 10 bases are a match to TRBD1. The junction had 18 bases not matched to a gene; V was cut back by 2 bases and J by 10 bases. The CDR3 is 19 amino acids. Germline-derived CDR1 and CDR2 are SGHDT and YYEEEE. DNA for the CDR3: TGTGCCAGCAGCTTTAAGACAGGGGGCGCGAAACTGGGGCTGTCACCCCTCCACTTT. This codes for CASSFKTGGAKLGLSPLHF.

The chain couples TRBV27 to TRBJ2-7; 8 nucleotides match TRBD1. Germline CDR1 and CDR2: MNHEY and SMNVEV (reference sequence). Trimming cost V 1 base and J 3 bases; bases outside gene matches: 2. This CDR3 spans 14 amino acids. The CDR3 spells CASSLFGQGYEQYF. The CDR3 DNA sequence: TGTGCCAGCAGTTTATTCGGACAGGGCTACGAGCAGTACTTC.

J is TRBJ1-2 and V is TRBV5-4; D might be TRBD1 (6 bases). V was shortened by 8 bases and J by 8 bases, with 19 bases between the two germline ends. Germline-derived CDR1 and CDR2 are SGHNT and YYREEE (reference sequence). This CDR3 has 13 residues. The CDR3 reads CARQLAGAPGYTF. In DNA, the CDR3 is TGTGCCAGGCAGCTGGCGGGGGCCCCGGGCTACACCTTC.

V gene TRBV19 combines with J gene TRBJ2-6, with D perhaps TRBD2 (6 bases). This CDR3 has 18 amino acids. Germline assignment: CDR1 LNHDA and CDR2 SQIVND (reference sequence). Trimming pared 9 bases from V and 0 bases from J, leaving 21 bases between. CDR3 residues: CASWGGGFLFSGANVLTF. Here the CDR3 DNA reads TGTGCCAGCTGGGGTGGGGGGTTCCTTTTCTCTGGGGCCAACGTCCTGACTTTC.

This clone is a singleton in its sample. The genes are TRBV4-1 and TRBJ1-5; D gene unclear. Per germline, CDR1 MGHRA and CDR2 YSYEKL. The V gene lost 3 bases and the J gene lost 5 bases, with 14 bases spanning the gap. The CDR3 is 15 amino acids. The CDR3, as DNA: TGCGCCAGCAGCCACGGTGGGAGGAGGGATCAGCCCCAGCATTTT. It specifies CASSHGGRRDQPQHF.

This chain uses TRBV29-1 with TRBJ2-5, with D possibly being TRBD2 (7 bases). V lost 0 bases, J lost 3 bases, and 17 bases lay in between. Germline-derived CDR1 and CDR2 are SQVTM and ANQGSEA. The CDR3 spans 16 residues. The CDR3 sequence: CSVEDSGGLWEETQYF. The CDR3, as DNA: TGCAGCGTTGAAGATTCCGGGGGGCTGTGGGAAGAGACCCAGTACTTC.

The rearrangement joins TRBV14 to TRBJ2-2; D call uncertain. CDR1 and CDR2 (germline): SGHDN, FVKESK. The CDR3 has 12 residues. The V and J ends lost 4 bases and 9 bases respectively, with 9 bases between them. The CDR3 loop is CASSLHDRELFF. The CDR3 DNA follows: TGTGCCAGCAGCCTACATGACAGGGAGCTGTTTTTT.

The V and J genes are TRBV7-2 and TRBJ1-1; possibly TRBD1 for D (5 bases). This CDR3 is 16 amino acids long. The germline gives CDR1 SGHTA, CDR2 FQGNSA. Trimming removed 3 bases from V and 6 bases from J, with 20 bases in between. The CDR3 DNA reads TGTGCCAGCAGCTTTGGGGCGACCGTTCAGTTTGCTGAAGCTTTCTTT. Translation gives CASSFGATVQFAEAFF.

The chain uses TRBV27 and TRBJ1-6; the match to TRBD1 covers 10 bases. Looked up from germline, CDR1 is MNHEY and CDR2 is SMNVEV (reference sequence). V gave up 6 bases and J gave up 6 bases; unmatched junction bases: 11. The CDR3 sequence is 17 residues long. In nucleotides, the CDR3 is TGTGCCAGCAGCCATTATACCGGGACAGGGGTTAATTCACCCCTCCACTTT. This codes for CASSHYTGTGVNSPLHF.